The entry below gives a single T cell receptor beta chain sequence along with its context. Germline lookup yields CDR1 SGHTA and CDR2 FQGTGA. This CDR3 contains 20 residues. V was shortened by 5 bases and J by 3 bases, with 30 bases between the two germline ends. The source of the sample is a study of blood T cell repertoires in COVID-19. Study as a whole: Material from acute and convalescent COVID-19 was sourced from the United States, Italy and Spain. Sources were T cells, B-cell-depleted T cells, or PBMCs; the material itself was cDNA or gDNA.

Source study methods: Reference gene primer amplification in the assay estimated nucleated cell counts. Sequencing used immunoSEQ multiplex PCR; TCRdb keeps in-frame clones, though not all of them. V and J calls and clone size are copied from that table; D and trimming were computed from the DNA. The repertoire includes around 80,000 clones, over 65% of them detected once, and 5% to 6% sits in the top ten. The sequence was collected from a man in his forties or fifties with active or convalescent COVID-19. The genes are TRBV7-3 and TRBJ2-3; a weak D match, TRBD2 (5 bases). Sequences were obtained from peripheral blood. As DNA, the CDR3 is TGTGCCAGCAGCCGCACCCCGCCTGGAAGCGGTGGGATAGCTACAGATACGCAGTATTTT. Encoded protein: CASSRTPPGSGGIATDTQYF.